The entry that follows covers one T cell receptor (beta chain) sequence. Its antigen is unidentified. Each TRB cDNA library was prepared by 5' RACE (with UMI labels). TCRdb re-called the 5' RACE reads and gives one entry per CDR3 protein, without DNA. In all, the sample yields approximately 41,000 distinct CDR3 sequences. This sample stems from a study of CXCR3-negative and CXCR3-positive naive CD8 T cells. Germline values: CDR1 MNHEY, CDR2 SMNVEV (reference sequence). The CDR3 is 14 amino acids. Whole-study results and caveats: TRBV-TRBJ usage was similar across naive CXCR3 subsets but distinct in memory cells.

The sample consisted of memory CD8+ T cells from blood. The genes are TRBV27 and TRBJ1-5. The TCR originated in a human donor in good health. Some clones in this sample may be carry-over from other donors' samples. CDR3 in amino acids: CASTPSIRNQPQHF.